This T cell receptor beta chain emerged from a study of cytomegalovirus exposure and HLA in healthy donors. PCR involved 60 Vbeta and 13 Jbeta primers. Assay: immunoSEQ multiplex PCR; the TCRdb copy retains only in-frame clones and omits some. The sample consists of 65,000 to 100,000 clones, roughly 85% of them appearing once. Germline values: CDR1 SGHTA, CDR2 FQGNSA. There are 14 residues in the CDR3. V was shortened by 5 bases and J by 6 bases, with 16 bases between the two germline ends. This TCR was recovered from a female donor in good health and CMV-seronegative. What was sequenced was PBMCs. J is TRBJ2-5 and V is TRBV7-2; D perhaps matches TRBD1 (6 bases). The CDR3 DNA sequence: TGTGCCAGCAGCCCTAGAGGGGGTTCACAGACCCAGTACTTC. Translating gives CASSPRGGSQTQYF.